Listed below are T cell receptor beta chains from one sample, sequenced in a study of T-cell reconstitution after alpha-beta-depleted transplantation in children. TCRdb redid the calling of the PCR reads with MiXCR, one entry per CDR3 protein. The profile shows more than 250,000 distinct CDR3 sequences, 9.9% of them singletons. The specimen comprised PBMCs from the stem cell graft donor, sampled from the stem cell graft. The receptor source for this set is a human donor who donated a stem cell graft to a child with SCID. Both conserved end residues are part of each CDR3. D genes are given only for firm matches. The size field is filled for only some rows; it gives once, few, many or a size class.

.,TRBV9,TRBJ2-1,.,TGTGCCAGCAGCGTTACAGGGCGGTGGGGCTACAATGAGCAGTTCTTC,CASSVTGRWGYNEQFF
.,TRBV27,TRBJ1-4,TRBD1,TGTGCCAGCAGTCCTGGACAGGGGCGCGTAAAACTGTTTTTT,CASSPGQGRVKLFF
.,TRBV9,TRBJ2-3,.,TGTGCCAGCAGCGTAGTGCCGGGGGCCGGGACAGATACGCAGTATTTT,CASSVVPGAGTDTQYF
.,TRBV7-9,TRBJ2-7,.,TGTGCCAGCAGCCCCGGGTCCCTATTATACGAGCAGTACTTC,CASSPGSLLYEQYF
.,TRBV7-9,TRBJ2-3,.,TGTGCCAGCAGGCCCCAGCTGGGCAGTGGCACAGATACGCAGTATTTT,CASRPQLGSGTDTQYF
.,TRBV6-5,TRBJ1-4,.,TGTGCCAGCAGTTACTCCCAGGGACGAAATGAAAAACTGTTTTTT,CASSYSQGRNEKLFF
.,TRBV4-1,TRBJ2-3,TRBD1,TGCGCCAGCAGCCAAGGAGACAGGGACACAGATACGCAGTATTTT,CASSQGDRDTDTQYF
many,TRBV25-1,TRBJ2-7,TRBD1,TGTGCCAGCAGTGAAGGACAGGGAATAGAGCAGTACTTC,CASSEGQGIEQYF
.,TRBV29-1,TRBJ2-7,TRBD1,TGCAGCGTTCTGGACAGGGTGGCCGGCGAGCAGTACTTC,CSVLDRVAGEQYF
.,TRBV3-1,TRBJ2-7,.,TGTGCCAGCAGCCAGAAGCTCCTAAGCAACTCCTACGAGCAGTACTTC,CASSQKLLSNSYEQYF
.,TRBV5-1,TRBJ2-7,TRBD1,TGCGCCAGCGGCCAGCAGGGGGCTAGCTCCTACGAGCAGTACTTC,CASGQQGASSYEQYF
few,TRBV5-1,TRBJ2-3,.,TGCGCCAGCAGCTTGGAATACGCGTTGCGTACAGATACGCAGTATTTT,CASSLEYALRTDTQYF
.,TRBV12-3/TRBV12-4,TRBJ2-1,.,TGTGCCAGCAAGGGAACATACAATGAGCAGTTCTTC,CASKGTYNEQFF
.,TRBV7-6,TRBJ2-1,TRBD2,TGTGCCAGCAGCTTTCGGGGGGGTCGCGATGAGCAGTTCTTC,CASSFRGGRDEQFF
.,TRBV12-3/TRBV12-4,TRBJ1-1,.,TGTGCCAGCAGTTCCGGCGGGACCGGGAGGTCGGAAGCTTTCTTT,CASSSGGTGRSEAFF
.,TRBV28,TRBJ2-5,.,TGTGCCAGCAGTTTACTGGATCAAGAGACCCAGTACTTC,CASSLLDQETQYF
few,TRBV7-8,TRBJ1-1,TRBD1,TGTGCCAGCAGTCCCCCGGGGACAGGGATGAACACTGAAGCTTTCTTT,CASSPPGTGMNTEAFF
.,TRBV6-5,TRBJ2-2,.,TGTGCCAGCAGTTACCTTGCACAGGGATTTACCGGGGAGCTGTTTTTT,CASSYLAQGFTGELFF
few,TRBV19,TRBJ2-7,.,TGTGCCAGTAGTATCGCCAAAGGGTCCGACGAGCAGTACTTC,CASSIAKGSDEQYF
.,TRBV2,TRBJ1-4,.,TGTGCCAGCACCGTCTCCGGGACAATAGGTTTCAAACTGTTTTTT,CASTVSGTIGFKLFF
few,TRBV5-1,TRBJ2-2,.,TGCGCCAGCAGCGGTCTCAACAGGGCCCACACCGGGGAGCTGTTTTTT,CASSGLNRAHTGELFF
many,TRBV10-1,TRBJ2-1,.,TGCGCCAGCAGTGTTCAGGGCAGTGAGCAGTTCTTC,CASSVQGSEQFF
few,TRBV27,TRBJ1-6,TRBD1,TGTGCCAGCAGTTTGCTGACAGGGGGTTCCTATAATTCACCCCTCCACTTT,CASSLLTGGSYNSPLHF
many,TRBV20-1,TRBJ2-1,TRBD2,TGCAGTGCTGGAGATAGCGGGGGGACTAGCTCCTACAATGAGCAGTTCTTC,CSAGDSGGTSSYNEQFF
few,TRBV5-1,TRBJ2-1,TRBD2,TGCGCCAGCAGCTTGGGTCGCAGCGGGGCCGTGTTGAATGAGCAGTTCTTC,CASSLGRSGAVLNEQFF
many,TRBV3-1,TRBJ1-1,.,TGTGCCAGCAGCCAAGCGCGCCCGACAGATGAAGCTTTCTTT,CASSQARPTDEAFF
.,TRBV7-9,TRBJ2-5,.,TGTGCCAGCACCGAGTCCGAGACCCAGTACTTC,CASTESETQYF
.,TRBV7-2,TRBJ2-7,.,TGTGCCAGCAGCTTAGTCTCAGGGGCTAGCGACGAGCAGTACTTC,CASSLVSGASDEQYF
.,TRBV27,TRBJ1-5,.,TGTGCCCTCTGGGCGGGTGGGGGCAATCAGCCCCAGCATTTT,CALWAGGGNQPQHF
.,TRBV20-1,TRBJ2-7,.,TGCAGTGCTACAACATTCCAGGTTGCCGAAACAGGGATCTACGAGCAGTACTTC,CSATTFQVAETGIYEQYF
.,TRBV29-1,TRBJ2-1,.,TGCAGCGTTGAACGCGGGGGCCAAGTTAATGAGCAGTTCTTC,CSVERGGQVNEQFF
few,TRBV12-3/TRBV12-4,TRBJ2-5,.,TGTGCCAGCACCATCCACCCGGTCGAGACCCAGTACTTC,CASTIHPVETQYF
.,TRBV7-9,TRBJ1-4,.,TGTGCCAGCAGCTCCCTATCCGGACATGCTAATGAAAAACTGTTTTTT,CASSSLSGHANEKLFF
many,TRBV7-9,TRBJ2-1,TRBD2,TGTGCCAGCAGCTTGACTAGCGGGGGCCGGGATGAGCAGTTCTTC,CASSLTSGGRDEQFF
many,TRBV27,TRBJ2-7,TRBD1,TGTGCCAGCACCAGACAGGGGAGGCACGAGCAGTACTTC,CASTRQGRHEQYF
.,TRBV12-2,TRBJ1-2,.,TGTGCAAGTCGCTTAGACTCGACTAACAGGGGCGGCTATGGCTACACCTTC,CASRLDSTNRGGYGYTF
.,TRBV20-1,TRBJ2-1,TRBD2,TGCAGTGCTCCTAAAGGACTAGCGGGGGGCCCTAGCTCCTACAATGAGCAGTTCTTC,CSAPKGLAGGPSSYNEQFF
few,TRBV9,TRBJ2-2,.,TGTGCCAGCAGCGTAGGTTCCGAAACCGGGGAGCTGTTTTTT,CASSVGSETGELFF
many,TRBV10-3,TRBJ1-1,.,TGTGCCATCAGTGACGCCGAGGACAGGAACACTGAAGCTTTCTTT,CAISDAEDRNTEAFF
many,TRBV12-3/TRBV12-4,TRBJ1-1,.,TGTTCCAGCAGTTGGAGGGGAGGGAACACTGAAGCTTTCTTT,CSSSWRGGNTEAFF
few,TRBV20-1,TRBJ2-7,.,TGCAGTGCTAGACCTCCCGACGGGGCCTACGAGCAGTACTTC,CSARPPDGAYEQYF
many,TRBV12-3/TRBV12-4,TRBJ2-2,.,TGTGCCAGCAGTCAAATGACCGGGGAGCTGTTTTTT,CASSQMTGELFF